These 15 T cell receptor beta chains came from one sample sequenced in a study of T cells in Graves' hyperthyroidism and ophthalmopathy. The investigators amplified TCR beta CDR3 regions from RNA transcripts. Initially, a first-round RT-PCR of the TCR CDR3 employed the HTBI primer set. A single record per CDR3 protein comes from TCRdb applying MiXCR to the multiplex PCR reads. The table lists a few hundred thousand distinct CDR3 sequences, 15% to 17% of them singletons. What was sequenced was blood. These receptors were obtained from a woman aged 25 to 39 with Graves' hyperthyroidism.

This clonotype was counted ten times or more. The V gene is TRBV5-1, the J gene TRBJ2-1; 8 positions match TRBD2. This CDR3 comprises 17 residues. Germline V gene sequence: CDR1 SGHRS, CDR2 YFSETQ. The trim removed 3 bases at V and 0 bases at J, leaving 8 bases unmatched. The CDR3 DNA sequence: TGCGCCAGCAGCTACTCAGCGGGAGTAAGCTCCTACAATGAGCAGTTCTTC. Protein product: CASSYSAGVSSYNEQFF.

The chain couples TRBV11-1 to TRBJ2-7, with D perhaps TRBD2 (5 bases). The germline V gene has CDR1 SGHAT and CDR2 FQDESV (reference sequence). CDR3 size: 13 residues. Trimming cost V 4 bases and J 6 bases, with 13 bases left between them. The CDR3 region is CASSSGPRAEQYF. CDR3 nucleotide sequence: TGTGCCAGCAGCTCCGGACCGCGGGCCGAGCAGTACTTC.

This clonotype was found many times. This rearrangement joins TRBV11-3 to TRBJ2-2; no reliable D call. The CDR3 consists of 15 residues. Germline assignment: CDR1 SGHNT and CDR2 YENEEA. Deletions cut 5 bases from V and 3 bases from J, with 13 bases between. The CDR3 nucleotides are TGTGCCAGCAGCGCATCCAGAACCGACACCGGGGAGCTGTTTTTT. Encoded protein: CASSASRTDTGELFF.

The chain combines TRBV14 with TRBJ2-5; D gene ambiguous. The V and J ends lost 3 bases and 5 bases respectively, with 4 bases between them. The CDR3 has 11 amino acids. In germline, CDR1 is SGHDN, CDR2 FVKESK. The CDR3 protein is CASSHHETQYF. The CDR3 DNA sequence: TGTGCCAGCAGCCATCACGAGACCCAGTACTTC. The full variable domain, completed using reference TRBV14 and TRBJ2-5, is EAGVTQFPSHSVIEKGQTVTLRCDPISGHDNLYWYRRVMGKEIKFLLHFVKESKQDESGMPNNRFLAERTGGTYSTLKVQPAELEDSGVYFCASSHHETQYFGPGTRLLVL.

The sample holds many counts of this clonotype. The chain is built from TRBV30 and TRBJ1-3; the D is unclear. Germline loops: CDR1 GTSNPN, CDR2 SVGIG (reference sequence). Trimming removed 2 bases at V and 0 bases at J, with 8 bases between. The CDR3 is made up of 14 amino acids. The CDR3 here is CAWSPGVSGNTIYF. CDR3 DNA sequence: TGTGCCTGGAGTCCAGGTGTCTCTGGAAACACCATATATTTT.

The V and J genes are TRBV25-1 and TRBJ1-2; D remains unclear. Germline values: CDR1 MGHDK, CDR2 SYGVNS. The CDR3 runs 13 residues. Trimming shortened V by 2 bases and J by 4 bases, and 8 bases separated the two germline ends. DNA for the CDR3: TGTGCCAGCAGTGAAGGAGGACTCTATGGCTACACCTTC. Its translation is CASSEGGLYGYTF.

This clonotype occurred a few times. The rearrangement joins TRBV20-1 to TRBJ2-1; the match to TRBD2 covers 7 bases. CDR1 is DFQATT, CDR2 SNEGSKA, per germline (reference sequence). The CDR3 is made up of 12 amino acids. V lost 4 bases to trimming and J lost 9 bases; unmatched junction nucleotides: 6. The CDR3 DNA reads TGCAGTGCTACCCTAGCGGCGGTTGAGCAGTTCTTC. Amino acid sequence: CSATLAAVEQFF.

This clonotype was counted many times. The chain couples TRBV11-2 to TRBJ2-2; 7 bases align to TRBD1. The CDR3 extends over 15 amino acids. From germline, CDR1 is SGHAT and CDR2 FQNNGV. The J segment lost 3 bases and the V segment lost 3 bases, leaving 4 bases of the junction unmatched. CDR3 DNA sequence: TGTGCCAGCAGCTTCATACAGGGGTACACCGGGGAGCTGTTTTTT. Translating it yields CASSFIQGYTGELFF.

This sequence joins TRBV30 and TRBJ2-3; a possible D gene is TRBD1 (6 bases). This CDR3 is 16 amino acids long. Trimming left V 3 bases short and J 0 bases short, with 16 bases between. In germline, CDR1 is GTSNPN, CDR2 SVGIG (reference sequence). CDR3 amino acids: CAWSQTPGHSTDTQYF. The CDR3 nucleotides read TGTGCCTGGAGCCAAACTCCGGGACATAGCACAGATACGCAGTATTTT.

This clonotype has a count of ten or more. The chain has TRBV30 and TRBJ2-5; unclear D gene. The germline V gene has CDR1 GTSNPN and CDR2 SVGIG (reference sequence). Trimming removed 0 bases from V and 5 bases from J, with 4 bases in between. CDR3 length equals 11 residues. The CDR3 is CAWSVWETQYF. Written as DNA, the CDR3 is TGTGCCTGGAGTGTTTGGGAGACCCAGTACTTC.

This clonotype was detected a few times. DNA of the CDR3: TGTGCCAGTATTCTGGGCGATACGCAGTATTTT. Its protein is CASILGDTQYF. The gene calls are TRBV19 and TRBJ2-3; D unresolved. Looked up from germline, CDR1 is LNHDA and CDR2 is SQIVND (reference sequence). Deletions cut 7 bases from V and 6 bases from J, with 8 bases between. This CDR3 region has 11 residues.

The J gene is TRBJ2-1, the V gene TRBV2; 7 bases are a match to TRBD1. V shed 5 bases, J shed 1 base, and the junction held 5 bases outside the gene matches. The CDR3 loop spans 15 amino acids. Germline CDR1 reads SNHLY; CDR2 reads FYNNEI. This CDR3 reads CASSQQGLSYNEQFF. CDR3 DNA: TGTGCCAGCAGTCAACAGGGGTTGTCCTACAATGAGCAGTTCTTC.

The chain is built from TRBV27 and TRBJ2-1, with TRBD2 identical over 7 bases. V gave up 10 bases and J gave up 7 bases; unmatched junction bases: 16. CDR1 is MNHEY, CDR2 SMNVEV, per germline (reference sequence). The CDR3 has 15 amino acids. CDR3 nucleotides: TGTGCCACGACCTCTACCGGGACTACAAATAATGAGCAGTTCTTC. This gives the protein CATTSTGTTNNEQFF.

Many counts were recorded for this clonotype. CDR3 loop: CASSPRNGQPQHF. The CDR3 DNA reads TGTGCCAGCTCACCGCGAAATGGCCAGCCCCAGCATTTT. The chain recombines TRBV18 with TRBJ1-5; D is ambiguous. V was cut by 3 bases and J by 7 bases, with 10 bases left in between. CDR3 length: 13 residues. Germline-derived CDR1 and CDR2 are KGHSH and LQKENI.

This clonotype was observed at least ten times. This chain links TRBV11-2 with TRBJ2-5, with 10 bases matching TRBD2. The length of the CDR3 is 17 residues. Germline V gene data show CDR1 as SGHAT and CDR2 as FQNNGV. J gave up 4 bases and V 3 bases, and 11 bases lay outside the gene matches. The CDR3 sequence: CASSLVPSSGSRETQYF. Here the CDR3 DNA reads TGTGCCAGCAGCTTGGTCCCGTCTAGCGGGAGCCGAGAGACCCAGTACTTC.